These 26 T cell receptor beta chains share one sample of origin, sequenced in a study of blood T cell repertoires in COVID-19. Repertoires were generated with immunoSEQ multiplex PCR, while TCRdb's copy carries only in-frame clones and drops some. The table has around 120,000 clones, 85% to 90% seen once. Sequencing was performed on peripheral blood. Every receptor here comes from an older woman with acute or convalescent COVID-19.

This clone occurred once. This sequence joins TRBV19 and TRBJ1-5, with 12 nucleotides matching TRBD1. V lost 7 bases to trimming and J lost 7 bases; unmatched junction nucleotides: 17. CDR3 size: 18 residues. CDR1 is LNHDA and CDR2 is SQIVND in the germline V gene (reference sequence). The CDR3 loop is CASKPGQGALEIGQPQHF. CDR3 coding DNA: TGTGCCAGTAAGCCGGGACAGGGGGCGTTGGAGATCGGGCAGCCCCAGCATTTT.

The V gene is TRBV24-1, the J gene TRBJ2-5, with TRBD1 as a possible D gene (6 bases). Germline CDR1 is KGHDR and CDR2 is SFDVKD. This CDR3 region has 14 residues. Trimming cost V 7 bases and J 3 bases, with 14 bases left between them. CDR3 protein: CATSPQGVEETQYF. The CDR3 DNA reads as TGTGCCACCAGCCCACAGGGTGTGGAAGAGACCCAGTACTTC.

V gene TRBV3-1 (or the pseudogene TRBV3-2) combines with J gene TRBJ2-4, with D tentatively TRBD1 (5 bases). The CDR3 is 14 residues long. Between the trimmed V and J ends, which lost 2 bases and 8 bases, there was a span of 13 bases. The germline V gene encodes CDR1 LGHDT and CDR2 YNNKEL (reference sequence). The CDR3 spells CASSQNAGWDIQYF. The CDR3 bases are TGTGCCAGCAGCCAAAATGCAGGGTGGGACATTCAGTACTTC.

This rearrangement joins TRBV28 to TRBJ1-2; TRBD1 is a possible D gene (6 bases). The CDR3 spans 16 residues. The germline V and J ends were trimmed by 2 bases and 6 bases, with 19 bases remaining between them. CDR1 and CDR2 from the germline V gene are MDHEN and SYDVKM. DNA for the CDR3: TGTGCCAGCAGTTTAGGGGGCCAGGCCCTGGACAATGGCTACACCTTC. Translation gives CASSLGGQALDNGYTF.

This rearrangement joins TRBV5-1 to TRBJ1-2; possible D gene TRBD1, 6 bases. The CDR3 runs 13 residues. The germline gives CDR1 SGHRS, CDR2 YFSETQ. Trimming took off 4 bases at V and 8 bases at J, with 15 bases between the two ends. The CDR3 DNA follows: TGCGCCAGCAGCGGGGGACCCAGGGGCGGCTACACCTTC. Protein sequence: CASSGGPRGGYTF.

This chain joins TRBV4-1 and TRBJ1-4; 9 nucleotides match TRBD1. CDR3 length equals 14 residues. With V trimmed by 4 bases and J by 7 bases, 4 bases remained unmatched. CDR1 and CDR2 from the germline V gene are MGHRA and YSYEKL. CDR3 protein: CASSLRQGGEKLFF. The CDR3, as DNA: TGCGCCAGCAGCCTAAGACAGGGGGGTGAAAAACTGTTTTTT.

The chain is built from TRBV6-4 and TRBJ2-1; 10 nucleotides match TRBD2. V was clipped by 3 bases and J by 1 base; unmatched bases: 0. The CDR3 is 15 amino acids. Germline CDR1 MRHNA, CDR2 SNTAGT. The DNA for the CDR3 is TGTGCCAGCAGTGAACTAGCGGGGTCCTACAATGAGCAGTTCTTC. Translation gives CASSELAGSYNEQFF.

The chain couples TRBV3-1 (or the pseudogene TRBV3-2) to TRBJ1-5, with D possibly being TRBD1 (5 bases). Germline lookup yields CDR1 LGHDT and CDR2 YNNKEL (reference sequence). This CDR3 has 15 amino acids. V shed 4 bases and J shed 6 bases, with 16 bases lying between them. CDR3 bases: TGTGCCAGCAGCCCGGGCCTGCAGGGCCGTCAGCCCCAGCATTTT. Translating it yields CASSPGLQGRQPQHF.

V is TRBV6-5 and J is TRBJ2-7; TRBD2 is a possible D gene (6 bases). Germline CDR1 and CDR2: MNHEY and SVGAGI. The CDR3 totals 14 residues. The V end lost 2 bases, the J end lost 3 bases, and 11 bases lay between the germline ends. Here the CDR3 reads CASSYDRGNYEQYF. In DNA form, the CDR3 reads TGTGCCAGCAGTTACGATCGGGGGAACTACGAGCAGTACTTC.

This clone was recorded once. The chain carries TRBV5-1 and TRBJ1-4; 8 bases line up with TRBD1. Germline V gene lookup returns CDR1 SGHRS and CDR2 YFSETQ. The V gene end was trimmed by 0 bases and the J gene end by 7 bases; junction bases not matched to a gene: 17. There are 19 residues in the CDR3. CDR3 protein: CASSLDTTSGTGPFEKLFF. In DNA form, the CDR3 reads TGCGCCAGCAGCTTGGACACTACTTCCGGGACAGGCCCTTTTGAAAAACTGTTTTTT.

The chain links TRBV4-1 to TRBJ1-3; 7 bases line up with TRBD1. The J segment lost 4 bases and the V segment lost 4 bases, leaving 13 bases of the junction unmatched. The germline V gene encodes CDR1 MGHRA and CDR2 YSYEKL. There are 17 residues in the CDR3. In nucleotides, the CDR3 is TGCGCCAGCAGCCCACCACCTGGACAGGAAGTGGGAAACACCATATATTTT. It is translated as CASSPPPGQEVGNTIYF.

The V gene is TRBV28, the J gene TRBJ1-1; D might be TRBD1 (6 bases). The CDR3 sequence is 14 residues long. V lost 3 bases to trimming and J lost 1 base, with 9 bases between them. Germline values: CDR1 MDHEN, CDR2 SYDVKM. The CDR3 is CASSLAQGNTEAFF. In DNA, the CDR3 is TGTGCCAGCAGTTTGGCACAGGGGAACACTGAAGCTTTCTTT. Full variable domain (rest looked up from reference TRBV28 and TRBJ1-1): DVKVTQSSRYLVKRTGEKVFLECVQDMDHENMFWYRQDPGLGLRLIYFSYDVKMKEKGDIPEGYSVSREKKERFSLILESASTNQTSMYLCASSLAQGNTEAFFGQGTRLTVV.

V usage is TRBV3-1 (or the pseudogene TRBV3-2) and J usage is TRBJ1-2, with 11 bases lining up with TRBD1. Germline V gene data show CDR1 as LGHDT and CDR2 as YNNKEL (reference sequence). CDR3 length: 17 amino acids. The V segment lost 3 bases and the J segment 6 bases; nucleotides outside the gene matches: 12. CDR3 bases: TGTGCCAGCAGCCACGTCTCTAAGCCGGGACAGGGGGATGGCTACACCTTC. Protein: CASSHVSKPGQGDGYTF.

This chain links TRBV27 with TRBJ2-3; D may be TRBD2 (6 bases). The CDR3 length is 15 residues. V lost 0 bases and J 4 bases, leaving 11 bases between the germline ends. Germline CDR1 reads MNHEY; CDR2 reads SMNVEV (reference sequence). The chain's CDR3 is CASSLSEGTPDTQYF. DNA of the CDR3: TGTGCCAGCAGTTTATCGGAGGGGACTCCAGATACGCAGTATTTT.

This clone came up a few times. The V call is TRBV12-5, the J call TRBJ1-6; D unresolved. The germline V and J ends were trimmed by 1 base and 7 bases, with 11 bases remaining between them. CDR1 and CDR2 (germline): LGHNT, FRNRAP. The CDR3 extends over 15 amino acids. For the CDR3, the DNA is TGTGCTAGTGGTTTGGGTCAGGCGAAGAATTCACCCCTCCACTTT. This encodes CASGLGQAKNSPLHF.

This chain connects TRBV2 to TRBJ1-5; D perhaps matches TRBD1 (5 bases). This CDR3 has 13 residues. V was trimmed by 4 bases and J by 4 bases, leaving 8 bases between them. Germline V gives CDR1 SNHLY, CDR2 FYNNEI. Here the CDR3 reads CASSGGGNQPQHF. CDR3 bases: TGTGCCAGCAGTGGGGGGGGGAATCAGCCCCAGCATTTT.

The chain employs TRBV5-4 and TRBJ2-7; TRBD1 matches at 9 bases. This CDR3 contains 14 residues. J was trimmed by 3 bases and V by 5 bases; bases with no gene match: 6. Germline values: CDR1 SGHNT, CDR2 YYREEE (reference sequence). The CDR3: CASRPGQGDYEQYF. DNA of the CDR3: TGTGCCAGCAGGCCGGGACAGGGCGACTACGAGCAGTACTTC. The entire variable domain, with the rest obtained from reference TRBV5-4 and TRBJ2-7, is as follows: ETGVTQSPTHLIKTRGQQVTLRCSSQSGHNTVSWYQQALGQGPQFIFQYYREEENGRGNFPPRFSGLQFPNYSSELNVNALELDDSALYLCASRPGQGDYEQYFGPGTRLTVT.

The chain joins TRBV30 to TRBJ1-5; 10 bases match TRBD1. The length of the CDR3 is 13 residues. V lost 8 bases, J lost 2 bases, and 3 bases stayed unmatched. Germline V gene data show CDR1 as GTSNPN and CDR2 as SVGIG (reference sequence). CDR3 residues: CAETGGGNQPQHF. CDR3 bases: TGTGCCGAGACAGGGGGCGGCAATCAGCCCCAGCATTTT. The full variable domain, its missing parts supplied by reference TRBV30 and TRBJ1-5, is SQTIHQWPATLVQPVGSPLSLECTVEGTSNPNLYWYRQAAGRGLQLLFYSVGIGQISSEVPQNLSASRPQDRQFILSSKKLLLSDSGFYLCAETGGGNQPQHFGDGTRLSIL.

The chain combines TRBV24-1 with TRBJ1-5; TRBD1 agrees at 8 bases. Germline CDR1 is KGHDR and CDR2 is SFDVKD. This CDR3 is 12 amino acids long. The ends lost 5 bases at V and 8 bases at J; junction bases unmatched: 1. In nucleotides, the CDR3 is TGTGCCACCAGTGCAGGGGGCAAGCCCCAGCATTTT. This codes for CATSAGGKPQHF.

The CDR3 nucleotides are TGTGCCAGCAGCTTAAGCGGTCAGACCCTTACAGGCTACACCTTC. Translated, it gives CASSLSGQTLTGYTF. The chain links TRBV7-9 to TRBJ1-2; D is uncertain. This CDR3 has 15 residues. V was clipped by 2 bases and J by 8 bases, with 18 bases between them. In germline, CDR1 is SEHNR, CDR2 FQNEAQ (reference sequence). The variable domain in full, with the rest retrieved from reference TRBV7-9 and TRBJ1-2, is DTGVSQNPRHKITKRGQNVTFRCDPISEHNRLYWYRQTLGQGPEFLTYFQNEAQLEKSRLLSDRFSAERPKGSFSTLEIQRTEQGDSAMYLCASSLSGQTLTGYTFGSGTRLTVV.

V is TRBV10-3 and J is TRBJ2-7; D remains unclear. CDR3 length equals 11 residues. Germline V gene data show CDR1 as ENHRY and CDR2 as SYGVKD. The V gene lost 4 bases and the J gene lost 3 bases, with 4 bases spanning the gap. The chain's CDR3 is CAISGLYEQYF. In nucleotides, the CDR3 is TGTGCCATCAGTGGGCTCTACGAGCAGTACTTC.

This chain links TRBV5-1 with TRBJ1-6; D may be TRBD1 (5 bases). V shed 4 bases and J shed 0 bases, with 17 bases lying between them. This CDR3 has 18 amino acids. Germline V gene sequence: CDR1 SGHRS, CDR2 YFSETQ. CDR3: CASSPLGHRGSYNSPLHF. CDR3 sequence (DNA): TGCGCCAGCAGCCCCCTGGGCCATAGGGGCTCCTATAATTCACCCCTCCACTTT.

This clone was detected once. V usage is TRBV28 and J usage is TRBJ1-1, with 9 nucleotides matching TRBD1. The CDR3 extends over 17 amino acids. Germline values: CDR1 MDHEN, CDR2 SYDVKM. The V and J ends lost 3 bases and 3 bases, in that order; junction bases with no gene match: 11. The CDR3 loop is CASSLLGPGTGYTEAFF. CDR3 coding DNA: TGTGCCAGCAGTTTGTTAGGCCCCGGGACAGGGTACACTGAAGCTTTCTTT.

DNA for the CDR3: TGTGCCAGCAGCCCCTTAGCGGGGGGGCGGGCAGATACGCAGTATTTT. Translated, it gives CASSPLAGGRADTQYF. The V call is TRBV7-7, the J call TRBJ2-3; 11 bases agree with TRBD2. The CDR3 totals 16 residues. Germline V lookup: CDR1 SSHAT, CDR2 FNYEAQ (reference sequence). The J segment lost 4 bases and the V segment lost 5 bases, leaving 8 bases of the junction unmatched.

This chain links TRBV18 with TRBJ1-2, with 9 bases lining up with TRBD1. The V segment lost 3 bases and the J segment 7 bases; nucleotides outside the gene matches: 6. In germline, CDR1 is KGHSH, CDR2 LQKENI. The CDR3 is 14 amino acids. The CDR3 coding sequence is TGTGCCAGCTCACCGCCACAGGGGGCGGGTGGCTACACCTTC. It specifies CASSPPQGAGGYTF.

V usage is TRBV28 and J usage is TRBJ1-4, with D possibly being TRBD1 (6 bases). V dropped 6 bases and J dropped 8 bases, with 13 bases sitting between them. This CDR3 contains 13 residues. CDR1 MDHEN and CDR2 SYDVKM come from the germline V gene. This chain's CDR3 is CASRLQGGEKLFF. CDR3 sequence (DNA): TGTGCCAGCAGGTTACAGGGAGGAGAAAAACTGTTTTTT.